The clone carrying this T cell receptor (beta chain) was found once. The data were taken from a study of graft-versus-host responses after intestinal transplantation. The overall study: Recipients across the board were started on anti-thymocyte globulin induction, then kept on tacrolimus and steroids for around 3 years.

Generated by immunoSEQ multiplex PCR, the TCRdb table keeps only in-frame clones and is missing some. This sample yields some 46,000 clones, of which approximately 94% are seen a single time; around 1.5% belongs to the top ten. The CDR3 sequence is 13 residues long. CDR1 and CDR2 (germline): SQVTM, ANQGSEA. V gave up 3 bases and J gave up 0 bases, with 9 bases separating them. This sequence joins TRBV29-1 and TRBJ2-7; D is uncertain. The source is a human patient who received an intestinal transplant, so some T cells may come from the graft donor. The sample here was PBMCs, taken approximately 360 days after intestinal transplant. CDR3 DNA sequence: TGCAGCGTTGACAGTCATACCTCCTACGAGCAGTACTTC. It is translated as CSVDSHTSYEQYF.